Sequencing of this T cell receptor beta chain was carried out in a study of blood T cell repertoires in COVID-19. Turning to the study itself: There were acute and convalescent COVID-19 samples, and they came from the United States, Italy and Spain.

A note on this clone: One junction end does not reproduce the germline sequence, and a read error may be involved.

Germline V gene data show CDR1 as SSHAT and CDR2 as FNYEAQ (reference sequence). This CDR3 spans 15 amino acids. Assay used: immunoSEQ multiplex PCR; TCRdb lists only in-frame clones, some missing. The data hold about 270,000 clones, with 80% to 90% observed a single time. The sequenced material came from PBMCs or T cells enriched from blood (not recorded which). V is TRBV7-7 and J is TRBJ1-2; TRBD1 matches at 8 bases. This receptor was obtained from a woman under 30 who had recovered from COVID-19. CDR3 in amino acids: CASSLRADRGYGYTF. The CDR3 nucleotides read TGTGCTAGCAGCTTAAGGGCCGACAGGGGTTATGGCTACACCTTC.